These T cell receptor beta chains were read from a single sample in a study of blood T cells in healthy people across ages. TCRdb called the 5' RACE reads again in MiXCR, with one record for every CDR3 protein. This table holds some 640,000 distinct CDR3 sequences, about half found once. Sequenced input: blood. The origin of the receptors is a woman in her sixties in good health. CDR3s include the opening cysteine and the closing phenylalanine or tryptophan. The D gene is left open where the match is weak. Clone size is stated in some rows and not others, as once, few, many or a class when expanded.

>NA|TRBV28|TRBD1|TRBJ2-7
CASSPGQGRGFGEQYF
TGTGCCAGCAGTCCCGGACAGGGGCGTGGGTTTGGCGAGCAGTACTTC
>NA|TRBV29-1|NA|TRBJ2-7
CSVVQGIGSYEQYF
TGCAGCGTTGTCCAGGGGATAGGCTCCTACGAGCAGTACTTC
>few|TRBV7-2|TRBD2|TRBJ2-1
CASTRGASGSYEQFF
TGTGCCAGCACCCGTGGTGCTAGCGGGAGCTATGAGCAGTTCTTC
>few|TRBV20-1|TRBD2|TRBJ2-7
CSARDGGLASYEQYF
TGCAGTGCTAGAGATGGGGGACTAGCATCCTACGAGCAGTACTTC
>many|TRBV29-1|TRBD2|TRBJ2-1
CSVRTSGYGEQFF
TGCAGCGTTAGGACTAGCGGATACGGGGAGCAGTTCTTC
>NA|TRBV20-1|TRBD2|TRBJ2-5
CSALPSGRAFLKETQYF
TGCAGTGCCCTTCCTAGCGGGAGGGCCTTTTTAAAAGAGACCCAGTACTTC
>few|TRBV29-1|TRBD1|TRBJ1-2
CSVPPPGQVGRDTYGYTF
TGCAGCGTTCCCCCCCCGGGACAGGTTGGCAGGGATACCTATGGCTACACCTTC
>NA|TRBV4-3|NA|TRBJ1-6
CASSQLGVSPLHF
TGCGCCAGCAGCCAGCTTGGAGTTTCACCCCTCCACTTT
>NA|TRBV7-2|NA|TRBJ2-3
CASSPRRSVDTQYF
TGTGCCAGCAGCCCCCGGAGGTCAGTGGATACGCAGTATTTT
>NA|TRBV7-2|NA|TRBJ1-4
CASSSWPSGSSNEKLFF
TGTGCCAGCAGCTCATGGCCCTCCGGTTCCTCTAATGAAAAACTGTTTTTT
>NA|TRBV4-3|NA|TRBJ2-1
CASSQDYRANEQFF
TGCGCCAGCAGCCAAGATTACAGGGCTAATGAGCAGTTCTTC
>NA|TRBV5-1|TRBD2|TRBJ2-5
CASSFGLAENQETQYF
TGCGCCAGCAGCTTTGGGCTAGCGGAGAACCAAGAGACCCAGTACTTC
>NA|TRBV6-2/TRBV6-3|NA|TRBJ2-3
CASRAGFTDTQYF
TGTGCCAGCAGGGCAGGATTCACAGATACGCAGTATTTT
>NA|TRBV6-1|NA|TRBJ1-6
CASSEAARYLPHF
TGTGCCAGCAGTGAAGCGGCGCGATACCTTCCCCACTTT
>NA|TRBV7-9|NA|TRBJ2-3
CASSRSGSRTGTQYF
TGTGCCAGCAGCCGAAGCGGGAGTCGGACAGGTACGCAGTATTTT
>NA|TRBV20-1|TRBD1|TRBJ1-5
CSAQLRTGGLNQPQHF
TGCAGTGCCCAACTTAGGACAGGGGGGTTAAATCAGCCCCAGCATTTT
>few|TRBV28|NA|TRBJ2-7
CAGSSGSSYEQYF
TGTGCCGGGTCATCGGGGAGCTCCTACGAGCAGTACTTC
>few|TRBV3-1|NA|TRBJ2-3
CASSQDWGWGSASPTDTQYF
TGTGCCAGCAGCCAAGATTGGGGGTGGGGTAGCGCCTCGCCCACAGATACGCAGTATTTT
>NA|TRBV28|TRBD2|TRBJ2-1
CASSSTSGRETQFF
TGTGCCAGCAGTTCCACTAGCGGGAGAGAGACCCAGTTCTTC
>NA|TRBV4-1|NA|TRBJ2-7
CASSPTGTNGYNEQYF
TGCGCCAGCTCCCCAACAGGAACTAACGGCTACAATGAGCAGTACTTC
>NA|TRBV9|NA|TRBJ2-5
CASSVEGAPGETQYF
TGTGCCAGCAGCGTGGAAGGAGCACCCGGAGAGACCCAGTACTTC
>NA|TRBV24-1|NA|TRBJ1-2
CATSESGTTYGYTF
TGTGCCACCAGTGAGTCCGGGACAACGTATGGCTACACCTTC
>NA|TRBV7-2|TRBD1|TRBJ2-6
CASSLVGRTGPSGADVLTF
TGTGCCAGCAGCTTAGTTGGCCGGACAGGCCCCTCTGGGGCCGACGTCCTGACTTTC
>NA|TRBV28|NA|TRBJ2-3
CASTGAFLQGFTDTQYF
TGTGCCAGCACTGGAGCCTTTTTGCAGGGATTCACAGATACGCAGTATTTT
>NA|TRBV9|NA|TRBJ1-5
CASSGAGQAKQPQHF
TGTGCCAGCAGCGGGGCGGGCCAGGCGAAGCAGCCCCAGCATTTT
>NA|TRBV6-1|NA|TRBJ2-7
CASTDAQAIYEQYF
TGTGCCAGCACCGACGCACAGGCTATTTACGAGCAGTACTTC
>NA|TRBV24-1|NA|TRBJ1-5
CATSDLNQPQHF
TGTGCCACCAGTGATCTGAATCAGCCCCAGCATTTT
>few|TRBV5-1|TRBD2|TRBJ2-3
CASSSSGSTDTQYF
TGTGCCAGCAGTTCTAGCGGGAGCACAGATACGCAGTATTTT
>NA|TRBV7-2|NA|TRBJ1-2
CASSLVGPNYGYTF
TGTGCCAGCAGCTTAGTTGGACCCAACTATGGCTACACCTTC
>NA|TRBV29-1|TRBD1|TRBJ2-5
CSVWTGGRERYF
TGCAGCGTTTGGACAGGGGGCCGGGAAAGGTACTTC
>NA|TRBV7-2|NA|TRBJ2-7
CASSLHPFSSYNEQYF
TGTGCCAGCAGCCTACACCCCTTTAGCTCCTACAATGAGCAGTACTTC
>NA|TRBV25-1|NA|TRBJ1-1
CASRGTGPGAEAFF
TGTGCCAGCAGGGGAACAGGGCCCGGGGCTGAAGCTTTCTTT
>NA|TRBV20-1|NA|TRBJ1-4
CSARYPGRVNEKLFF
TGCAGTGCTAGATATCCGGGCAGGGTCAATGAAAAACTGTTTTTT
>NA|TRBV5-1|NA|TRBJ2-7
CVSSLSASTYEQYF
TGCGTCAGCAGCTTGTCGGCTAGTACCTACGAGCAGTACTTC
>NA|TRBV10-3|NA|TRBJ2-7
CAIRETGGTYEQYF
TGTGCCATCAGGGAGACAGGTGGCACCTACGAGCAGTACTTC
>NA|TRBV6-5|NA|TRBJ2-7
CASSYFTGPRNREQYF
TGTGCCAGCAGTTACTTTACGGGACCGAGGAACCGCGAGCAGTACTTC
>NA|TRBV10-3|NA|TRBJ1-2
CAISEIPVLDYTF
TGTGCCATCAGTGAGATCCCCGTTCTCGACTACACCTTC
>few|TRBV20-1|TRBD2|TRBJ2-1
CGLRLAPNNEQFF
TGCGGTTTAAGACTAGCGCCCAACAATGAGCAGTTCTTC
>few|TRBV20-1|TRBD1|TRBJ2-7
CSARDRTGWVYEQYF
TGCAGTGCTAGAGACCGGACAGGGTGGGTCTACGAGCAGTACTTC
>NA|TRBV2|NA|TRBJ2-5
CASSPPQPPRQYF
TGTGCCAGCAGCCCTCCTCAACCGCCGAGGCAGTACTTC
>NA|TRBV15|TRBD1|TRBJ2-1
CATSRGTGDRGTISYNEQFF
TGTGCCACCAGCAGGGGAACTGGAGACAGGGGGACCATCTCCTACAATGAGCAGTTCTTC
>few|TRBV29-1|NA|TRBJ2-1
CSVEIVQGNEQFF
TGCAGCGTTGAAATAGTGCAGGGGAATGAGCAGTTCTTC
>NA|TRBV5-1|TRBD2|TRBJ2-1
CASSKLAGAHNEQFF
TGCGCCAGCAGCAAACTAGCGGGAGCCCACAATGAGCAGTTCTTC
>NA|TRBV9|TRBD1|TRBJ1-2
CASSRPRQGTLANSGYTF
TGTGCCAGCAGCCGCCCGCGACAGGGGACACTAGCTAACTCTGGCTACACCTTC
>NA|TRBV6-1|TRBD2|TRBJ2-1
CAISGRAYNEQFF
TGTGCCATTAGCGGGAGGGCATACAATGAGCAGTTCTTC
>few|TRBV7-2|NA|TRBJ2-7
CASSPFSRADYEQYF
TGTGCCAGCAGCCCCTTTTCGAGAGCGGACTACGAGCAGTACTTC
>few|TRBV20-1|TRBD2|TRBJ2-7
CSAPGTSGRKQQYF
TGCAGTGCTCCCGGGACTAGCGGGAGGAAACAGCAGTACTTC
>NA|TRBV20-1|NA|TRBJ2-1
CSARDRHEQFF
TGCAGTGCTCGGGACCGCCATGAGCAGTTCTTC
>NA|TRBV29-1|NA|TRBJ2-1
CSVPFGSSYNEQFF
TGCAGCGTTCCGTTCGGGAGCTCCTACAATGAGCAGTTCTTC
>many|TRBV20-1|NA|TRBJ1-1
CSARDRVVNTEAFF
TGCAGTGCTAGAGATAGGGTGGTGAACACTGAAGCTTTCTTT
>NA|TRBV20-1|NA|TRBJ2-7
CSARDLGRGLYEQYF
TGCAGTGCTAGAGATCTAGGGAGGGGGCTCTACGAGCAGTACTTC